A single sample is the source of the 18 T cell receptor beta chains below, sequenced in a study of T cell clusters in autoimmune cytopenias. TRB rearrangements were amplified by touch-down multiplex PCR with mixed TRB-A/B primers. For each CDR3 protein, TCRdb gives one entry from its re-call of the multiplex PCR reads, without DNA. In all, the sample yields 6,600 or so distinct CDR3 sequences. Each sample's input was roughly 270 ng genomic DNA, 30,000 to 45,000 genome equivalents. The same specimen was also included in a second study, on T cell repertoires in aging, cancer and after chemotherapy.

The specimen sequenced was peripheral blood. The receptor source for this set is a human donor in good health.

According to its frequency, this clonotype is medium-sized (0.01 to 0.1%). CDR3 sequence reads: CASSSLGSETQYF. V and J are TRBV19 and TRBJ2-5. The CDR3 is made up of 13 amino acids. Germline assignment: CDR1 LNHDA and CDR2 SQIVND (reference sequence).

This clonotype is medium-sized (0.01 to 0.1%) by frequency. The chain couples TRBV19 to TRBJ2-2; TCRdb calls TRBD2, which cannot be checked without DNA. CDR1 is LNHDA and CDR2 is SQIVND in the germline V gene (reference sequence). The CDR3 sequence is 17 residues long. The CDR3 loop is CASSYLRLAGGTGELFF. Looking up the rest from reference TRBV19 and TRBJ2-2 gives the full variable domain: DGGITQSPKYLFRKEGQNVTLSCEQNLNHDAMYWYRQDPGQGLRLIYYSQIVNDFQKGDIAEGYSVSREKKESFPLTVTSAQKNPTAFYLCASSYLRLAGGTGELFFGEGSRLTVL.

Its frequency marks this clonotype as medium-sized. The V and J genes are TRBV6-1 and TRBJ2-1; TCRdb selects TRBD1, and the lack of DNA leaves this call unchecked. The CDR3 is 14 residues long. Germline CDR1 and CDR2: MNHNS and SASEGT. The CDR3 region is CASSSRGQLNEQFF.

The chain uses TRBV29-1 and TRBJ1-1. The germline gives CDR1 SQVTM, CDR2 ANQGSEA. CDR3 length: 13 amino acids. CDR3 amino acids: CSVRDGRWAEAFF.

This chain links TRBV19 with TRBJ2-5. The CDR3 loop spans 13 amino acids. Germline V lookup: CDR1 LNHDA, CDR2 SQIVND (reference sequence). The CDR3 sequence is CASSIFYKETQYF. Full variable domain (rest looked up from reference TRBV19 and TRBJ2-5): DGGITQSPKYLFRKEGQNVTLSCEQNLNHDAMYWYRQDPGQGLRLIYYSQIVNDFQKGDIAEGYSVSREKKESFPLTVTSAQKNPTAFYLCASSIFYKETQYFGPGTRLLVL.

The J gene is TRBJ2-2, the V gene TRBV27; absent DNA, TCRdb's TRBD1 call cannot be checked. Germline V gene sequence: CDR1 MNHEY, CDR2 SMNVEV (reference sequence). The CDR3 consists of 15 residues. The CDR3 sequence: CASRFGASNTGELFF.

The chain joins TRBV6-5 to TRBJ2-7; the D gene TCRdb calls, TRBD1, cannot be checked with no DNA. CDR3 length: 15 residues. Per the germline V gene, CDR1 is MNHEY and CDR2 is SVGAGI. CDR3 region: CASKLGQVNSYEQYF.

This sequence joins TRBV15 and TRBJ2-1. This CDR3 is 11 amino acids long. The V gene's germline CDR1 is LNHNV and CDR2 YYDKDF (reference sequence). CDR3 sequence reads: CATSRADEQFF.

The chain combines TRBV5-5 with TRBJ1-5. Germline V gene data show CDR1 as SGHKS and CDR2 as YYEKEE (reference sequence). This CDR3 comprises 16 residues. The CDR3 sequence: CASSPLPGQGNQPQHF.

The chain joins TRBV15 to TRBJ2-3; the D gene TCRdb calls, TRBD1, cannot be checked with no DNA. The CDR3 has 19 amino acids. The germline gives CDR1 LNHNV, CDR2 YYDKDF (reference sequence). Here the CDR3 reads CATSRDLGGGHPSTDTQYF.

The chain's CDR3 is CASSPVRDTYGYTF. V gene TRBV18 combines with J gene TRBJ1-2; TCRdb returns TRBD1, unconfirmable since there is no DNA. This CDR3 comprises 14 residues. Germline assignment: CDR1 KGHSH and CDR2 LQKENI.

The J gene is TRBJ1-5, the V gene TRBV19; checking the TCRdb D call of TRBD1 is not possible without DNA. Germline V gene sequence: CDR1 LNHDA, CDR2 SQIVND (reference sequence). This CDR3 spans 15 amino acids. The CDR3 sequence: CACSTGKRGNQPQHF.

The rearrangement joins TRBV6-5 to TRBJ1-4; TCRdb's D call of TRBD1 is untestable without DNA. This CDR3 has 14 residues. Germline CDR1 is MNHEY and CDR2 is SVGAGI. CDR3 protein: CASGLDRGREKLFF.

The rearrangement uses TRBV5-1 and TRBJ2-2; TCRdb reports TRBD1, a call that lacks DNA to check it against. The CDR3 has 13 residues. Germline assignment: CDR1 SGHRS and CDR2 YFSETQ. This CDR3 reads CASSSLGGGELFF.

The chain is built from TRBV6-5 and TRBJ2-1; without DNA, the TCRdb call of TRBD2 cannot be checked. The CDR3 has 14 residues. Germline loops: CDR1 MNHEY, CDR2 SVGAGI. The chain's CDR3 is CASSPPRAYNEQFF.

V gene TRBV18 combines with J gene TRBJ2-3; TCRdb outputs TRBD1, but without DNA this stays unchecked. Germline V gene data show CDR1 as KGHSH and CDR2 as LQKENI. The CDR3 covers 15 residues. The CDR3 here is CASSPLGAQTDTQYF. Looking up the rest from reference TRBV18 and TRBJ2-3 gives the full variable domain: NAGVMQNPRHLVRRRGQEARLRCSPMKGHSHVYWYRQLPEEGLKFMVYLQKENIIDESGMPKERFSAEFPKEGPSILRIQQVVRGDSAAYFCASSPLGAQTDTQYFGPGTRLTVL.

This chain links TRBV5-4 with TRBJ1-5. This CDR3 is 15 amino acids long. The germline V gene encodes CDR1 SGHNT and CDR2 YYREEE (reference sequence). The CDR3 loop reads CASSLEGLPNQPQHF.

The chain carries TRBV19 and TRBJ1-2; TCRdb proposes TRBD1, but this gene call is untestable without DNA. The CDR3 loop spans 13 amino acids. The germline V gene has CDR1 LNHDA and CDR2 SQIVND (reference sequence). The CDR3 sequence: CASSINRGYGYTF.